These 32 T cell receptor beta chains share one sample of origin, sequenced in a study of T cells in women clearing cervical HPV infection. Profiling relied on immunoSEQ multiplex PCR, and the TCRdb table lists in-frame clones only, not all of them. Its table records some 30,000 clones. The sample taken for sequencing was blood buffy coat. These TCRs come from a woman between 18 and 69 years old with a cervical HPV16 infection that either progressed to CIN3+ or cleared (not recorded which).

Note on this clone: The CDR3 extends 3 residues past the end of the read, so its final part is completed from the germline J gene. This rearrangement joins TRBV30 to TRBJ1-3; a weak D match, TRBD1 (5 bases). Germline CDR1 is GTSNPN and CDR2 is SVGIG (reference sequence). The CDR3 totals 18 residues. Trimming took off 2 bases at V and 0 bases at J, with 20 bases between the two ends. CDR3 amino acids: CAWSNPGRAGNSGNTIYF. The CDR3 bases that were read are TGTGCCTGGAGTAACCCAGGGAGGGCCGGGAACTCTGGAAACACC.

To note about this clone: The sequence runs out 3 residues before the end of the CDR3; the remainder is reconstructed from the germline J gene. V is TRBV30 and J is TRBJ1-2, with 8 bases matching TRBD1. Germline lookup yields CDR1 GTSNPN and CDR2 SVGIG (reference sequence). The CDR3 is 14 amino acids. J lost 4 bases, V lost 3 bases, and 7 bases had no gene match. CDR3 bases read: TGTGCCTGGAGCCCAGGGGGCGCGGGCTATGGC. Residues: CAWSPGGAGYG. The full CDR3 protein is CAWSPGGAGYGYTF.

As to this clone: The read is 3 residues too short to cover the CDR3 end, so that end is filled in from the germline J gene. The V and J genes are TRBV13 and TRBJ1-1; the D gene is possibly TRBD1 (5 bases). The CDR3 contains 14 residues. The ends were cut back, 5 bases at V and 0 bases at J, with 10 bases in the middle. CDR1 PRHDT and CDR2 FYEKMQ come from the germline V gene (reference sequence). The part of the CDR3 DNA that was read is TGTGCCAGCAGCCTCCGGGACTTGAACACTGAA. This gives the protein CASSLRDLNTE. The whole CDR3 protein reads CASSLRDLNTEAFF. The full variable domain, in which reference TRBV13 and TRBJ1-1 provide the parts outside the CDR3, is AAGVIQSPRHLIKEKRETATLKCYPIPRHDTVYWYQQGPGQDPQFLISFYEKMQSDKGSIPDRFSAQQFSDYHSELNMSSLELGDSALYFCASSLRDLNTEAFFGQGTRLTVV.

With respect to this clone: Read sequence stops 3 residues before the CDR3 end, and the germline J gene provides the missing end. The gene calls are TRBV7-3 and TRBJ1-1, with TRBD1 matching 8 bases. Germline assignment: CDR1 SGHTA and CDR2 FQGTGA. The CDR3 runs 13 residues. The V and J ends lost 4 bases and 5 bases, in that order; junction bases with no gene match: 3. CDR3 region: CASSYGQGTEAFF. The sequenced CDR3 bases are TGTGCCAGCAGCTATGGACAGGGAACTGAA.

Points on this clone: The CDR3 end lies 3 residues beyond the end of the read and is filled in from the germline J gene. The V call is TRBV3-1 (or the pseudogene TRBV3-2), the J call TRBJ2-3; the D gene is possibly TRBD2 (5 bases). Germline V gene sequence: CDR1 LGHDT, CDR2 YNNKEL (reference sequence). The V gene lost 1 base and the J gene lost 0 bases, with 8 bases spanning the gap. This CDR3 region has 15 residues. The CDR3 loop is CASSQGGLSTDTQYF. The sequenced part of the CDR3 DNA is TGTGCCAGCAGCCAAGGAGGGCTAAGCACAGATACG.

Note on this clone: The read terminates 3 residues ahead of where the CDR3 ends, so the germline J gene completes it. J is TRBJ1-2 and V is TRBV30; no clear D. The germline CDR1 and CDR2 sequences are GTSNPN and SVGIG (reference sequence). The CDR3 contains 14 residues. CDR3 in amino acids: CAWSRLASYNDYTF. The part of the CDR3 DNA that was read is TGTGCCTGGAGTCGACTAGCCAGTTACAATGAC. The full variable domain, rest sourced from reference TRBV30 and TRBJ1-2, is SQTIHQWPATLVQPVGSPLSLECTVEGTSNPNLYWYRQAAGRGLQLLFYSVGIGQISSEVPQNLSASRPQDRQFILSSKKLLLSDSGFYLCAWSRLASYNDYTFGSGTRLTVV.

Comments on this clone: Read sequence stops 3 residues before the CDR3 end, and the germline J gene provides the missing end. This rearrangement joins TRBV28 to TRBJ2-5, with 8 bases lining up with TRBD2. Germline V lookup: CDR1 MDHEN, CDR2 SYDVKM. The CDR3 spans 15 residues. J lost 5 bases, V lost 1 base, and 6 bases had no gene match. The CDR3 here is CASSLFGAGDETQYF. CDR3 bases read: TGTGCCAGCAGTTTATTTGGAGCGGGAGACGAGACC. The full variable domain, completed using reference TRBV28 and TRBJ2-5, is DVKVTQSSRYLVKRTGEKVFLECVQDMDHENMFWYRQDPGLGLRLIYFSYDVKMKEKGDIPEGYSVSREKKERFSLILESASTNQTSMYLCASSLFGAGDETQYFGPGTRLLVL.

CDR3 loop: CASHRGGDTGELFF. CDR3 DNA (partial): TGCGCCAGCCACCGGGGGGGCGACACCGGGGAG. The gene calls are TRBV5-1 and TRBJ2-2; 8 bases align to TRBD2. The observed sequence ends 3 residues before the CDR3 terminus, with the missing tail filled in from the germline J gene. Trimming at V came to 7 bases and at J to 3 bases, leaving 5 bases not matched to a gene. The CDR3 totals 14 residues. Germline values: CDR1 SGHRS, CDR2 YFSETQ. Supplemented by reference TRBV5-1 and TRBJ2-2, the full variable domain reads KAGVTQTPRYLIKTRGQQVTLSCSPISGHRSVSWYQQTPGQGLQFLFEYFSETQRNKGNFPGRFSGRQFSNSRSEMNVSTLELGDSALYLCASHRGGDTGELFFGEGSRLTVL.

Regarding this clone: The read stops 3 residues short of the end of the CDR3; the missing end is completed from the germline J gene. V gene TRBV20-1 combines with J gene TRBJ2-7; maybe TRBD2 (6 bases). This CDR3 contains 13 residues. Germline lookup yields CDR1 DFQATT and CDR2 SNEGSKA (reference sequence). Trimming cost V 4 bases and J 2 bases, with 12 bases left between them. CDR3 loop: CSATAGSPYEQYF. CDR3 DNA (partial): TGCAGTGCTACGGCGGGAAGTCCCTACGAG.

Details on this clone: The CDR3 goes on 3 residues after the read ends, and that part is filled in from the germline J gene. This chain joins TRBV30 and TRBJ2-3, with 7 bases that match TRBD2. The CDR3 length is 15 residues. The V segment lost 5 bases and the J segment 5 bases; nucleotides outside the gene matches: 13. Per the germline V gene, CDR1 is GTSNPN and CDR2 is SVGIG (reference sequence). CDR3 region: CAWYAGRWRGDTQYF. The sequenced part of the CDR3 DNA is TGTGCCTGGTACGCCGGGAGGTGGAGGGGAGATACG.

A remark on this clone: The read stops 3 residues short of the end of the CDR3; the missing end is completed from the germline J gene. The J gene is TRBJ2-5, the V gene TRBV29-1; no definite D call. V lost 4 bases to trimming and J lost 1 base, with 13 bases between them. From germline, CDR1 is SQVTM and CDR2 ANQGSEA. This CDR3 region has 14 residues. CDR3 residues: CSVVPLRGQETQYF. Incomplete CDR3 DNA: TGCAGCGTTGTCCCGCTGCGCGGCCAAGAGACC.

In the case of this clone: The read is 3 residues too short to cover the CDR3 end, so that end is filled in from the germline J gene. The genes are TRBV29-1 and TRBJ2-5, with 7 bases aligning to TRBD1. Germline CDR1 and CDR2: SQVTM and ANQGSEA. CDR3 length equals 12 residues. V lost 6 bases to trimming and J lost 5 bases; unmatched junction nucleotides: 6. Incomplete CDR3 DNA: TGCAGCGTCGACAGGGTCGGTGAGACC. Translation: CSVDRVGET. The entire CDR3 protein reads CSVDRVGETQYF.

Comment on this clone: The read gets to within 3 residues of the CDR3 end, and the germline J gene fills in the rest. V and J are TRBV6-1 and TRBJ1-2, with D possibly TRBD1 on 5 matching bases. Germline-derived CDR1 and CDR2 are MNHNS and SASEGT. The germline V and J ends were trimmed by 4 bases and 4 bases, with 7 bases remaining between them. The CDR3 is 12 amino acids. Incomplete CDR3 DNA: TGTGCCAGCAGTGTAGGGGTCTATGGC. Protein: CASSVGVYG. The entire CDR3 reads CASSVGVYGYTF.

With respect to this clone: The DNA ends 3 residues before the CDR3 does, and the rest of the CDR3 is filled in from the germline J gene. This chain joins TRBV19 and TRBJ2-5; D gene uncertain. The V gene lost 1 base and the J gene lost 2 bases, with 11 bases spanning the gap. Germline CDR1 is LNHDA and CDR2 is SQIVND (reference sequence). The CDR3 contains 15 residues. The CDR3 region is CASSIAHQRQETQYF. CDR3 DNA, as far as it was read: TGTGCCAGTAGTATAGCCCACCAGAGGCAAGAGACC.

Points on this clone: The sequence runs out 3 residues before the end of the CDR3; the remainder is reconstructed from the germline J gene. The chain has TRBV19 and TRBJ1-2, with TRBD1 matching 8 bases. The CDR3 spans 14 residues. The germline gives CDR1 LNHDA, CDR2 SQIVND (reference sequence). CDR3 amino acids: CASSTDRTGQGYTF. CDR3 DNA (partial): TGTGCCAGTAGTACCGATCGGACAGGGCAAGGC.

As for this clone: The read is 3 residues too short to cover the CDR3 end, so that end is filled in from the germline J gene. V usage is TRBV29-1 and J usage is TRBJ2-5, with D perhaps TRBD2 (5 bases). The CDR3 sequence is 13 residues long. Deletions cut 5 bases from V and 1 base from J, with 11 bases between. From germline, CDR1 is SQVTM and CDR2 ANQGSEA. CDR3 residues: CSVLLAPQETQYF. The sequenced part of the CDR3 DNA is TGCAGCGTTCTCCTAGCCCCCCAAGAGACC.

Points on this clone: Sequencing ends 3 residues short of the CDR3 end; the germline J gene provides the rest. This chain links TRBV6-1 with TRBJ2-2, with 9 bases that match TRBD1. The germline gives CDR1 MNHNS, CDR2 SASEGT. The junction had 3 bases not matched to a gene; V was cut back by 0 bases and J by 1 base. This CDR3 is built from 17 residues. Incomplete CDR3 DNA: TGTGCCAGCAGTGAAGCTGGGACAGGGATGAACACCGGGGAG. Protein product: CASSEAGTGMNTGE. The CDR3, in full, reads CASSEAGTGMNTGELFF.

As for this clone: The missing CDR3 end, 3 residues past where the read stops, is filled in from the germline J gene. The V call is TRBV19, the J call TRBJ1-1; maybe TRBD1 (6 bases). Germline CDR1 reads LNHDA; CDR2 reads SQIVND (reference sequence). V was shortened by 3 bases and J by 5 bases, with 16 bases between the two germline ends. CDR3 length equals 15 residues. CDR3 region: CASSISGRGSTEAFF. The part of the CDR3 DNA that was read is TGTGCCAGTAGTATTTCTGGCAGGGGAAGTACTGAA.

Details on this clone: The missing CDR3 end, 3 residues past where the read stops, is filled in from the germline J gene. The J gene is TRBJ2-3, the V gene TRBV4-2; the match to TRBD2 covers 7 bases. The V segment lost 2 bases and the J segment 4 bases; nucleotides outside the gene matches: 3. The CDR3 is 14 amino acids. Per the germline V gene, CDR1 is LGHNA and CDR2 is YNFKEQ. The DNA read from the CDR3 is TGTGCCAGCAGCCAACGGGGGGAAGCAGATACG. It translates to CASSQRGEADT. The full CDR3 is CASSQRGEADTQYF.

This clone counts as medium-sized by frequency. From the germline J gene comes the end of the CDR3, since the read stops 3 residues before it. The chain employs TRBV2 and TRBJ2-3, with TRBD2 matching over 12 bases. Looked up from germline, CDR1 is SNHLY and CDR2 is FYNNEI. This CDR3 is built from 17 residues. J was trimmed by 0 bases and V by 6 bases; bases with no gene match: 7. CDR3: CASSPGTSGYSTDTQYF. Partial CDR3 DNA: TGTGCCAGCAGCCCCGGGACTAGCGGGTATAGCACAGATACG.

Remarks on this clone: The read ends 3 residues before the CDR3 terminus; that terminus is restored from the germline J gene. The V call is TRBV5-1, the J call TRBJ2-1; D call uncertain. The CDR3 consists of 14 residues. V gave up 4 bases and J gave up 5 bases, with 13 bases separating them. Germline V gene lookup returns CDR1 SGHRS and CDR2 YFSETQ. The CDR3 loop is CASSHPPGDNEQFF. CDR3 bases read: TGCGCCAGCAGCCACCCCCCGGGTGACAATGAG.

Concerning this clone: The read halts 3 residues ahead of the CDR3 end, with the missing end drawn from the germline J gene. V usage is TRBV5-1 and J usage is TRBJ2-3, with D perhaps TRBD2 (5 bases). Trimming left V 5 bases short and J 3 bases short, with 10 bases between. Germline V gene data show CDR1 as SGHRS and CDR2 as YFSETQ. The length of the CDR3 is 13 residues. The CDR3 region is CASSRGETDTQYF. The part of the CDR3 DNA that was read is TGCGCCAGCAGTCGGGGAGAGACAGATACG. Full variable domain (rest looked up from reference TRBV5-1 and TRBJ2-3): KAGVTQTPRYLIKTRGQQVTLSCSPISGHRSVSWYQQTPGQGLQFLFEYFSETQRNKGNFPGRFSGRQFSNSRSEMNVSTLELGDSALYLCASSRGETDTQYFGPGTRLTVL.

For this clone: Sequencing ends 3 residues short of the CDR3 end; the germline J gene provides the rest. This sequence joins TRBV4-2 and TRBJ1-3; D gene unclear. Germline loops: CDR1 LGHNA, CDR2 YNFKEQ. The ends were cut back, 1 base at V and 0 bases at J, with 7 bases in the middle. The CDR3 covers 15 residues. The DNA read from the CDR3 is TGTGCCAGCAGCCAAGTGTCAGTCTCTGGAAACACC. Protein: CASSQVSVSGNT. The complete CDR3 sequence is CASSQVSVSGNTIYF.

Of note for this clone: The read ends 3 residues early relative to the CDR3; the germline J gene fills the gap. The chain has TRBV23-1 and TRBJ1-6; 7 bases agree with TRBD1. TRBV23-1 carries the ORF label, with uncertain function. The ends lost 6 bases at V and 9 bases at J; junction bases unmatched: 11. This CDR3 has 15 amino acids. This CDR3 reads CASSRGGPGGSPLHF. The CDR3 DNA, read in part, is TGCGCCAGCAGCCGCGGAGGGCCAGGGGGTTCACCC.

Note on this clone: The CDR3 end is not reached by the read, which stops 3 residues before it; the germline J gene fills it in. The chain uses TRBV5-5 and TRBJ2-7; 8 positions agree with TRBD2. Per the germline V gene, CDR1 is SGHKS and CDR2 is YYEKEE (reference sequence). J lost 2 bases, V lost 4 bases, and 2 bases had no gene match. The CDR3 is made up of 13 amino acids. CDR3 loop: CASSIAGPYEQYF. The CDR3 DNA, read in part, is TGTGCCAGCAGCATAGCGGGGCCCTACGAG.

Of note for this clone: The CDR3 is cut off 3 residues early in the read; its end comes from the germline J gene. The rearrangement joins TRBV12-3 or TRBV12-4 to TRBJ2-7; 8 nucleotides match TRBD2. This CDR3 spans 15 amino acids. The ends lost 5 bases at V and 0 bases at J; junction bases unmatched: 6. Partial CDR3 DNA: TGTGCCAGCAGTCAAAGCGGGAGTAGCTCCTACGAG. Amino acids: CASSQSGSSSYE. In full, the CDR3 is CASSQSGSSSYEQYF.

On this clone: The DNA ends 3 residues before the CDR3 does, and the rest of the CDR3 is filled in from the germline J gene. The chain combines TRBV7-6 with TRBJ2-2; tentative D call: TRBD1 (6 bases). CDR3 size: 15 residues. The V gene lost 9 bases and the J gene lost 5 bases, with 19 bases spanning the gap. Germline values: CDR1 SGHVS, CDR2 FNYEAQ. The CDR3 spells CASTIQGEGTGELFF. The sequenced CDR3 bases are TGTGCCAGTACTATACAGGGAGAGGGAACCGGGGAG.

With respect to this clone: Read data end 3 residues before the CDR3 end; the end is taken from the germline J gene. The gene calls are TRBV29-1 and TRBJ1-1, with 12 positions matching TRBD1. The V segment lost 6 bases and the J segment 6 bases; nucleotides outside the gene matches: 5. This CDR3 has 13 amino acids. Looked up from germline, CDR1 is SQVTM and CDR2 is ANQGSEA. The CDR3 reads CSVGTGGVAEAFF. The sequenced part of the CDR3 DNA is TGCAGCGTGGGGACAGGGGGCGTCGCTGAA.

Of note for this clone: The read terminates 3 residues before the CDR3 end, so the remaining end is supplied by the germline J gene. J is TRBJ2-3 and V is TRBV20-1; 16 positions agree with TRBD2. V shed 6 bases, J shed 5 bases, and the junction held 14 bases outside the gene matches. This CDR3 region has 18 residues. Germline V CDR1 and CDR2: DFQATT, SNEGSKA (reference sequence). The part of the CDR3 DNA that was read is TGCAGTGCCCCCGGGACTAGCGGGGGGGCCATAATACGAGATACG. Protein product: CSAPGTSGGAIIRDT. The whole CDR3 reads CSAPGTSGGAIIRDTQYF.

Concerning this clone: With the read ending 3 residues before the CDR3 end, the germline J gene is used to fill in that end. The chain combines TRBV7-7 with TRBJ1-5; D might be TRBD1 (5 bases). Germline CDR1 is SSHAT and CDR2 is FNYEAQ (reference sequence). V shed 5 bases and J shed 4 bases, with 15 bases lying between them. This CDR3 has 15 residues. The sequenced CDR3 bases are TGTGCCAGCAGCCCCGGGACTCACCCAAATCAGCCC. Its protein is CASSPGTHPNQP. The CDR3, in full, reads CASSPGTHPNQPQHF. Full variable domain (outside the CDR3, taken from reference TRBV7-7 and TRBJ1-5): GAGVSQSPRYKVTKRGQDVTLRCDPISSHATLYWYQQALGQGPEFLTYFNYEAQPDKSGLPSDRFSAERPEGSISTLTIQRTEQRDSAMYRCASSPGTHPNQPQHFGDGTRLSIL.

Regarding this clone: Read sequence stops 3 residues before the CDR3 end, and the germline J gene provides the missing end. The V gene is TRBV6-2 or TRBV6-3, the J gene TRBJ1-1; a weak D match, TRBD1 (6 bases). CDR3 size: 16 residues. V lost 5 bases and J 1 base, leaving 17 bases between the germline ends. Germline V gene data show CDR1 as MNHEY and CDR2 as SVGEGT. Incomplete CDR3 DNA: TGTGCCAGCAGTGTTTGGACAGCTCACGAGAACACTGAA. Protein: CASSVWTAHENTE. The whole CDR3 sequence is CASSVWTAHENTEAFF.

In regard to this clone: The CDR3 extends 3 residues past the end of the read, so its final part is completed from the germline J gene. The chain joins TRBV6-1 to TRBJ1-5, with 7 bases that match TRBD1. The junction had 9 bases not matched to a gene; V was cut back by 2 bases and J by 5 bases. The CDR3 extends over 16 amino acids. Germline CDR1 and CDR2: MNHNS and SASEGT. The covered CDR3 bases are TGTGCCAGCAGTGAACCGACAGGGACGCCAGATCAGCCC. This encodes CASSEPTGTPDQP. The complete CDR3 reads CASSEPTGTPDQPQHF.